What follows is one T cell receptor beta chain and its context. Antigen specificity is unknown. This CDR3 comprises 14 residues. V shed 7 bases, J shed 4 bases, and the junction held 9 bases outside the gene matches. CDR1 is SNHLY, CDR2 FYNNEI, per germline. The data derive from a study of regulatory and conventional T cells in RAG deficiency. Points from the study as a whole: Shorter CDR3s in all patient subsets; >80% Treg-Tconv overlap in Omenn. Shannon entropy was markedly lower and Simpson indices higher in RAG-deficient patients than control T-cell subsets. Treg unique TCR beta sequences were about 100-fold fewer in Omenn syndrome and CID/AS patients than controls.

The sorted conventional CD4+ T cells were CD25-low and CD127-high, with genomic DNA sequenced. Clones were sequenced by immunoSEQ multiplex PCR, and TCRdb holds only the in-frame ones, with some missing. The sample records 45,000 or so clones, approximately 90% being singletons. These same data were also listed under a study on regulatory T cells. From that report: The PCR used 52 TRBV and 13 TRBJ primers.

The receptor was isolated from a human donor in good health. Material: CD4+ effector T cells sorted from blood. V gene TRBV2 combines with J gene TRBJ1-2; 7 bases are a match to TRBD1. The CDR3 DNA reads TGTGCCAGCACCCGGGTTGGGACAGTCTATGGCTACACCTTC. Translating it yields CASTRVGTVYGYTF. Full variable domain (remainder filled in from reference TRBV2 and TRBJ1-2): EPEVTQTPSHQVTQMGQEVILRCVPISNHLYFYWYRQILGQKVEFLVSFYNNEISEKSEIFDDQFSVERPDGSNFTLKIRSTKLEDSAMYFCASTRVGTVYGYTFGSGTRLTVV.